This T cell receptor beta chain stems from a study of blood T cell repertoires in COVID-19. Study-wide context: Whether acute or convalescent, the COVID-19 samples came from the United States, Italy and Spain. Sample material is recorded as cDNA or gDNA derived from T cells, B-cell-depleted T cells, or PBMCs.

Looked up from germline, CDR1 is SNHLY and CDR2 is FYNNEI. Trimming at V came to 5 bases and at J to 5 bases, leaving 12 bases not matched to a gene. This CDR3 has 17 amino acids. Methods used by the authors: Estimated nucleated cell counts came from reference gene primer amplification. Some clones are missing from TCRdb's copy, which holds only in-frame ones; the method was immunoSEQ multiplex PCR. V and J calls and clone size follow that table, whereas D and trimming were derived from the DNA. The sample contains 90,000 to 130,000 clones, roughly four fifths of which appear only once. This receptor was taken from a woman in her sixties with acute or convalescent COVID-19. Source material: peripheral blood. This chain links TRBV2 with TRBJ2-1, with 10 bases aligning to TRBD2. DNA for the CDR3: TGTGCCAGCAGTATGGGGCTAGCGGGGGCCTGGGACAATGAGCAGTTCTTC. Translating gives CASSMGLAGAWDNEQFF.